Listed below are T cell receptor beta chains from one sample, sequenced in a study of blood T cell repertoires in COVID-19. Sequencing used immunoSEQ multiplex PCR; TCRdb keeps in-frame clones, though not all of them. Here the sample spans 150,000 to 200,000 clones, around 82% being singletons. Sequencing was carried out using peripheral blood. The receptors were sampled from a human donor with acute or convalescent COVID-19. The donor label of this sample is uncertain. Both conserved end residues are part of each CDR3. The order of the fields is CDR3 protein, CDR3 DNA, J gene, clone size, D gene, V gene. A D gene is named only where the DNA matches it firmly. Clone size is not always given. Where it is, it says once, few, many or a class for expanded clones.

CDR3aa: CASSYSGGSGNTIYF; CDR3nt: TGTGCCAGCAGTTACTCAGGGGGTAGTGGAAACACCATATATTTT; j_gene: TRBJ1-3; abundance: .; d_gene: .; v_gene: TRBV6-5
CDR3aa: CASSFGDRGYEQYF; CDR3nt: TGTGCCAGCAGCTTTGGGGACAGAGGGTACGAGCAGTACTTC; j_gene: TRBJ2-7; abundance: .; d_gene: TRBD1; v_gene: TRBV5-5
CDR3aa: CASTAGKAYNEQFF; CDR3nt: TGCGCCAGCACCGCGGGAAAAGCCTACAATGAGCAGTTCTTC; j_gene: TRBJ2-1; abundance: .; d_gene: .; v_gene: TRBV10-2
CDR3aa: CSASGGGEQYF; CDR3nt: TGCAGCGCCTCCGGGGGAGGAGAGCAGTACTTC; j_gene: TRBJ2-7; abundance: .; d_gene: .; v_gene: TRBV29-1
CDR3aa: CASSQVNRKNIQYF; CDR3nt: TGTGCCAGCAGCCAAGTTAACAGAAAAAACATTCAGTACTTC; j_gene: TRBJ2-4; abundance: once; d_gene: .; v_gene: TRBV14
CDR3aa: CASSGVAGGSYNEQFF; CDR3nt: TGTGCCAGCAGTGGGGTAGCGGGTGGCTCCTACAATGAGCAGTTCTTC; j_gene: TRBJ2-1; abundance: .; d_gene: TRBD2; v_gene: TRBV28
CDR3aa: CASSQGVAGSTDTQYF; CDR3nt: TGTGCCAGCAGCCAAGGTGTAGCGGGGAGCACAGATACGCAGTATTTT; j_gene: TRBJ2-3; abundance: .; d_gene: TRBD2; v_gene: TRBV3-1/TRBV3-2
CDR3aa: CASSLGDRTKNIQYF; CDR3nt: TGTGCCAGCAGCTTAGGAGACCGGACAAAAAACATTCAGTACTTC; j_gene: TRBJ2-4; abundance: .; d_gene: .; v_gene: TRBV11-1
CDR3aa: CASSLSGRVGAFF; CDR3nt: TGTGCCAGCAGTTTATCGGGCAGGGTTGGGGCTTTCTTT; j_gene: TRBJ1-1; abundance: .; d_gene: .; v_gene: TRBV28
CDR3aa: CASSLAGALPGAFF; CDR3nt: TGTGCCAGCAGCTTAGCGGGAGCCTTACCCGGGGCTTTCTTT; j_gene: TRBJ1-1; abundance: once; d_gene: .; v_gene: TRBV7-2
CDR3aa: CATSRDRGLVQETQYF; CDR3nt: TGTGCCACCAGCAGAGATCGCGGACTAGTCCAAGAGACCCAGTACTTC; j_gene: TRBJ2-5; abundance: .; d_gene: TRBD2; v_gene: TRBV15
CDR3aa: CASKRGGGTLSYNEQFF; CDR3nt: TGTGCCAGCAAACGCGGGGGGGGCACCCTATCCTACAATGAGCAGTTCTTC; j_gene: TRBJ2-1; abundance: .; d_gene: TRBD2; v_gene: TRBV5-4
CDR3aa: CASSYQGAGDTEAFF; CDR3nt: TGTGCCAGTAGCTACCAGGGGGCCGGGGACACTGAAGCTTTCTTT; j_gene: TRBJ1-1; abundance: .; d_gene: TRBD1; v_gene: TRBV19
CDR3aa: CASKTQGFEAFF; CDR3nt: TGTGCCAGCAAAACCCAGGGATTTGAAGCTTTCTTT; j_gene: TRBJ1-1; abundance: .; d_gene: .; v_gene: TRBV27
CDR3aa: CASSLTGGSDTQYF; CDR3nt: TGTGCCAGCAGCTTAACGGGGGGTTCAGATACGCAGTATTTT; j_gene: TRBJ2-3; abundance: .; d_gene: .; v_gene: TRBV7-3
CDR3aa: CASSLAFRQGGMNTEAFF; CDR3nt: TGCGCCAGCAGCTTGGCCTTTCGACAGGGAGGCATGAACACTGAAGCTTTCTTT; j_gene: TRBJ1-1; abundance: .; d_gene: TRBD1; v_gene: TRBV5-1
CDR3aa: CASSVDWQGKNSPLHF; CDR3nt: TGTGCCAGTAGTGTCGACTGGCAGGGGAAGAATTCACCCCTCCACTTT; j_gene: TRBJ1-6; abundance: .; d_gene: .; v_gene: TRBV19
CDR3aa: CASSQGGQSYEQYF; CDR3nt: TGTGCCAGCAGCCAGGGGGGACAGTCCTACGAGCAGTACTTC; j_gene: TRBJ2-7; abundance: .; d_gene: .; v_gene: TRBV11-3
CDR3aa: CASSEGQSGSPLHF; CDR3nt: TGTGCCAGCAGTGAGGGGCAGAGTGGCTCACCCCTCCACTTT; j_gene: TRBJ1-6; abundance: .; d_gene: .; v_gene: TRBV2
CDR3aa: CASSLDSGGASYNEQFF; CDR3nt: TGTGCCAGCAGCTTAGATAGCGGGGGGGCCTCCTACAATGAGCAGTTCTTC; j_gene: TRBJ2-1; abundance: .; d_gene: TRBD2; v_gene: TRBV7-2
CDR3aa: CVSSFPRLAGGLEQFF; CDR3nt: TGTGTCAGCAGTTTTCCGAGACTAGCGGGAGGGCTTGAGCAGTTCTTC; j_gene: TRBJ2-1; abundance: .; d_gene: TRBD2; v_gene: TRBV28
CDR3aa: CASSPRTGGDPGNTIYF; CDR3nt: TGTGCCAGCAGCCCAAGGACAGGGGGTGACCCTGGAAACACCATATATTTT; j_gene: TRBJ1-3; abundance: .; d_gene: TRBD1; v_gene: TRBV11-2
CDR3aa: CASSPYSRGPYEQYF; CDR3nt: TGCGCCAGCAGCCCCTATAGTAGGGGCCCCTACGAGCAGTACTTC; j_gene: TRBJ2-7; abundance: .; d_gene: .; v_gene: TRBV5-1
CDR3aa: CASSGSADSYNEQFF; CDR3nt: TGTGCCAGCAGTGGTTCTGCGGACTCCTACAATGAGCAGTTCTTC; j_gene: TRBJ2-1; abundance: .; d_gene: .; v_gene: TRBV2
CDR3aa: CAWARTAGPLHF; CDR3nt: TGTGCCTGGGCCCGGACCGCGGGGCCCCTCCACTTT; j_gene: TRBJ1-6; abundance: .; d_gene: .; v_gene: TRBV30
CDR3aa: CASSMEGRWTEAFF; CDR3nt: TGTGCCAGCAGCATGGAGGGACGTTGGACTGAAGCTTTCTTT; j_gene: TRBJ1-1; abundance: .; d_gene: .; v_gene: TRBV7-8
CDR3aa: CASSPRGGNYGYTF; CDR3nt: TGTGCCAGCAGCCCTCGGGGTGGGAACTATGGCTACACCTTC; j_gene: TRBJ1-2; abundance: once; d_gene: .; v_gene: TRBV9